This T cell receptor beta chain emerged from a study of cytomegalovirus exposure and HLA in healthy donors. A note on this clone: Its antigen is unknown.

The PCR contained 60 Vbeta and 13 Jbeta primers. Clones were read by immunoSEQ multiplex PCR, and TCRdb kept only the in-frame ones, dropping some. The data show about 67,000 clones, and the top ten clones hold 5.3%. Study results and limitations: TCR beta chains numbering 164 were designated cytomegalovirus-associated. TCR beta V segments were, for the most part, productive about 87% or about 30% of the time in an earlier analysis.

CDR3 length: 15 residues. In germline, CDR1 is SGDLS, CDR2 YYNGEE. The J segment lost 2 bases and the V segment lost 0 bases, leaving 4 bases of the junction unmatched. What was sequenced was PBMCs. This chain connects TRBV9 to TRBJ2-7; 8 positions agree with TRBD2. The receptor was isolated from a man aged 30 to 39 in good health and CMV-seropositive. CDR3 loop: CASSVAGGGPYEQYF. The CDR3 DNA is TGTGCCAGCAGCGTAGCCGGGGGGGGACCCTACGAGCAGTACTTC.